These 21 T cell receptor beta chains were all obtained from the same sample, sequenced in a study of shared clonotypes between healthy human individuals. CD45RO-negative CD8 cells positively selected for CCR7 made up the naive population, which excluded terminally differentiated effector memory CD45RA+ cells. Profiling relied on immunoSEQ multiplex PCR, and the TCRdb table lists in-frame clones only, not all of them. The sample carries under 2,000,000 clones, about 95% recorded once. The sequencing input was naive CD8+ T cells sorted from blood. All receptors derive from a young man in good health.

The CDR3 sequence is CASTREAISGANVLTF. CDR3 sequence (DNA): TGTGCCAGTACACGGGAGGCTATCTCTGGGGCCAACGTCCTGACTTTC. The V and J genes are TRBV19 and TRBJ2-6; 7 bases align to TRBD2. Germline V gene sequence: CDR1 LNHDA, CDR2 SQIVND (reference sequence). This CDR3 region has 16 residues. V was pared by 7 bases and J by 0 bases, with 6 bases of the junction left unmatched.

V is TRBV27 and J is TRBJ2-1; D possibly corresponds to TRBD1 (5 bases). Germline lookup yields CDR1 MNHEY and CDR2 SMNVEV (reference sequence). The CDR3 totals 15 residues. Trimming stripped 6 bases from V and 0 bases from J, with 12 bases between. CDR3 DNA: TGTGCCAGCAGATCAGGGCTAAGCTCCTACAATGAGCAGTTCTTC. Its translation is CASRSGLSSYNEQFF.

This clone was observed once. The gene calls are TRBV9 and TRBJ2-7; D gene unclear. Per the germline V gene, CDR1 is SGDLS and CDR2 is YYNGEE. Between the trimmed V and J ends, which lost 1 base and 5 bases, there was a span of 4 bases. The CDR3 totals 11 residues. In nucleotides, the CDR3 is TGTGCCAGCAGCGTAAAAAACGAGCAGTACTTC. Its translation: CASSVKNEQYF.

The J gene is TRBJ2-3, the V gene TRBV4-3; D not certain. The V gene lost 4 bases and the J gene lost 4 bases, with 18 bases spanning the gap. The CDR3 is made up of 16 amino acids. In germline, CDR1 is LGHNA, CDR2 YSLEER. CDR3 residues: CASSPYTSSSPDTQYF. The CDR3 DNA reads as TGCGCCAGCAGCCCTTATACCTCCTCAAGCCCAGATACGCAGTATTTT.

The chain links TRBV27 to TRBJ1-1; D is ambiguous. Germline V gene sequence: CDR1 MNHEY, CDR2 SMNVEV (reference sequence). Trimming pared 5 bases from V and 6 bases from J, leaving 13 bases between. The CDR3 sequence is 13 residues long. The CDR3: CASSPSRTAEAFF. As DNA, the CDR3 is TGTGCCAGCAGTCCATCCAGAACAGCTGAAGCTTTCTTT.

V usage is TRBV7-2 and J usage is TRBJ1-4; D is perhaps TRBD1 (5 bases). Germline V CDR1 and CDR2: SGHTA, FQGNSA. The CDR3 contains 18 residues. The ends were cut back, 0 bases at V and 0 bases at J, with 14 bases in the middle. As DNA, the CDR3 is TGTGCCAGCAGCTTAGCGCTGCGAGGGGTTGCAACTAATGAAAAACTGTTTTTT. It translates to CASSLALRGVATNEKLFF.

The chain joins TRBV6-6 to TRBJ1-2; 7 bases fit TRBD1. V lost 6 bases to trimming and J lost 4 bases; unmatched junction nucleotides: 8. CDR3 length: 14 amino acids. Germline CDR1 reads MNHNY; CDR2 reads SVGAGI (reference sequence). The CDR3 is CASRGTALFYGYTF. The DNA of the CDR3 is TGTGCCAGCAGAGGGACAGCATTGTTCTATGGCTACACCTTC.

This clone was seen a single time. The chain carries TRBV5-6 and TRBJ1-1; D is unclear. Germline CDR1 SGHDT, CDR2 YYEEEE. V shed 4 bases and J shed 0 bases, with 13 bases lying between them. This CDR3 contains 15 residues. DNA of the CDR3: TGTGCCAGCAGCCCCGATACAAAAATGAACACTGAAGCTTTCTTT. Its translation: CASSPDTKMNTEAFF.

The chain has TRBV5-4 and TRBJ1-3, with TRBD1 as a possible D gene (6 bases). Deletions cut 6 bases from V and 6 bases from J, with 13 bases between. The CDR3 runs to 13 residues. Germline loops: CDR1 SGHNT, CDR2 YYREEE (reference sequence). The CDR3 is CASISTGENTIYF. Here the CDR3 DNA reads TGTGCCAGCATCTCGACAGGTGAAAACACCATATATTTT. Based on the CDR3 plus reference TRBV5-4 and TRBJ1-3, the full variable domain is ETGVTQSPTHLIKTRGQQVTLRCSSQSGHNTVSWYQQALGQGPQFIFQYYREEENGRGNFPPRFSGLQFPNYSSELNVNALELDDSALYLCASISTGENTIYFGEGSWLTVV.

The gene calls are TRBV27 and TRBJ1-2; the D is unclear. The CDR3 covers 13 residues. Germline CDR1 reads MNHEY; CDR2 reads SMNVEV (reference sequence). V was trimmed by 3 bases and J by 7 bases, leaving 12 bases between them. CDR3 DNA: TGTGCCAGCAGTTTGGGAGGGAAGGGTGGCTACACCTTC. It codes for CASSLGGKGGYTF.

V and J are TRBV5-1 and TRBJ2-4, with D tentatively TRBD2 (5 bases). V shed 6 bases and J shed 7 bases, with 14 bases lying between them. This CDR3 region has 13 residues. Germline V lookup: CDR1 SGHRS, CDR2 YFSETQ. The CDR3: CASTPEGWNIQYF. CDR3 coding DNA: TGCGCCAGCACCCCTGAGGGTTGGAACATTCAGTACTTC.

The chain is built from TRBV9 and TRBJ1-1; no clear D gene. CDR1 SGDLS and CDR2 YYNGEE come from the germline V gene. The V end was cut by 0 bases, the J end by 2 bases, with 14 bases between. This CDR3 contains 16 residues. CDR3 sequence: CASSVVRQDLNTEAFF. The CDR3 nucleotides are TGTGCCAGCAGCGTAGTGAGGCAGGACCTCAACACTGAAGCTTTCTTT.

V is TRBV5-1 and J is TRBJ1-6; perhaps TRBD1 as D (5 bases). Germline V gene data show CDR1 as SGHRS and CDR2 as YFSETQ. The germline V and J ends were trimmed by 0 bases and 8 bases, with 18 bases remaining between them. The CDR3 length is 17 residues. The CDR3, as DNA: TGCGCCAGCAGCTTGGAAGGCCGGCGAGGGGAAGATTCACCCCTCCACTTT. Encoded protein: CASSLEGRRGEDSPLHF.

This chain uses TRBV5-1 with TRBJ2-7; 8 bases map to TRBD1. This CDR3 region has 16 residues. V lost 0 bases and J lost 3; bases outside the gene matches: 8. In germline, CDR1 is SGHRS, CDR2 YFSETQ. The CDR3: CASSLGPSGGNYEQYF. In DNA form, the CDR3 reads TGCGCCAGCAGCTTGGGCCCTTCAGGGGGCAACTACGAGCAGTACTTC. Combining the CDR3 with reference TRBV5-1 and TRBJ2-7 gives the whole variable domain KAGVTQTPRYLIKTRGQQVTLSCSPISGHRSVSWYQQTPGQGLQFLFEYFSETQRNKGNFPGRFSGRQFSNSRSEMNVSTLELGDSALYLCASSLGPSGGNYEQYFGPGTRLTVT.

V usage is TRBV11-1 and J usage is TRBJ1-2, with D possibly TRBD1 on 5 matching bases. Between the trimmed V and J ends, which lost 3 bases and 2 bases, there was a span of 13 bases. There are 15 residues in the CDR3. Germline CDR1 is SGHAT and CDR2 is FQDESV (reference sequence). Here the CDR3 reads CASSLELQENYGYTF. Written as DNA, the CDR3 is TGTGCCAGCAGCTTGGAACTACAGGAAAACTATGGCTACACCTTC.

This chain connects TRBV6-5 to TRBJ2-1; weak D call: TRBD2 (5 bases). V was clipped by 2 bases and J by 4 bases, with 12 bases between them. CDR1 is MNHEY, CDR2 SVGAGI, per germline. The CDR3 runs 15 residues. Here the CDR3 DNA reads TGTGCCAGCAGTTACGAGGAGCGGAGTTACAATGAGCAGTTCTTC. This codes for CASSYEERSYNEQFF.

V is TRBV4-1 and J is TRBJ2-7; 7 bases match TRBD1. Losses at the gene ends were 3 bases for V and 2 bases for J; bases not matched to a gene: 4. This CDR3 comprises 14 residues. Looked up from germline, CDR1 is MGHRA and CDR2 is YSYEKL. The CDR3 coding sequence is TGCGCCAGCAGCCAGCAGACAGGGACCTACGAGCAGTACTTC. It encodes CASSQQTGTYEQYF.

The chain uses TRBV13 and TRBJ1-1; 8 bases are a match to TRBD1. V shed 3 bases, J shed 1 base, and the junction held 1 base outside the gene matches. This CDR3 comprises 14 residues. Germline-derived CDR1 and CDR2 are PRHDT and FYEKMQ (reference sequence). CDR3 amino acids: CASSFGTGNTEAFF. Written as DNA, the CDR3 is TGTGCCAGCAGCTTTGGGACAGGGAACACTGAAGCTTTCTTT.

V gene TRBV28 combines with J gene TRBJ1-5; the D is unclear. This CDR3 is 14 amino acids long. The V gene lost 3 bases and the J gene lost 3 bases, with 9 bases spanning the gap. Germline V gene lookup returns CDR1 MDHEN and CDR2 SYDVKM. CDR3 residues: CASSFREFNQPQHF. DNA for the CDR3: TGTGCCAGCAGTTTCCGGGAATTCAATCAGCCCCAGCATTTT. The variable domain in full, with the rest retrieved from reference TRBV28 and TRBJ1-5, is DVKVTQSSRYLVKRTGEKVFLECVQDMDHENMFWYRQDPGLGLRLIYFSYDVKMKEKGDIPEGYSVSREKKERFSLILESASTNQTSMYLCASSFREFNQPQHFGDGTRLSIL.

The chain carries TRBV9 and TRBJ2-7; 11 bases agree with TRBD2. Germline V CDR1 and CDR2: SGDLS, YYNGEE. This CDR3 has 14 residues. The V and J ends lost 5 bases and 7 bases, in that order; junction bases with no gene match: 8. CDR3 residues: CASSIAGGPGEQYF. The CDR3 DNA sequence: TGTGCCAGCAGTATAGCGGGAGGGCCAGGGGAGCAGTACTTC.

The chain uses TRBV6-6 and TRBJ2-1, with 7 bases lining up with TRBD1. Unmatched junction bases numbered 13, after V lost 7 bases and J lost 10 bases. Germline V gene lookup returns CDR1 MNHNY and CDR2 SVGAGI (reference sequence). This CDR3 comprises 14 residues. The CDR3 DNA reads TGTGCCAGCACCTTTCTCCAGACAGGGCGGGAGCAGTTCTTC. Translating gives CASTFLQTGREQFF.